The subject of this entry is one TCR beta chain. Antigen specificity is unknown. The record originates from a study of tumor-infiltrating lymphocytes in glioblastoma multiforme. The study's findings and limits: Only one glioblastoma patient had TCR and mutation analysis. Detected clone frequencies may not reflect cell counts, being RNA-based.

Multiple V-beta primers and a C-beta primer amplified TCRB from RNA. A C-beta primer primed TCRB cDNA from around 0.5 ug RNA. These TCRB libraries lack any described unique molecular identifiers. TCRdb used MiXCR to reprocess the multiplex PCR reads, holding one entry per CDR3 protein. This table holds around 13,000 distinct CDR3 sequences, approximately 72% found once. The V and J ends lost 7 bases and 2 bases respectively, with 19 bases between them. Germline lookup yields CDR1 SGHAT and CDR2 FQNNGV. This CDR3 contains 16 residues. The J gene is TRBJ2-3, the V gene TRBV11-2; a weak D match, TRBD2 (6 bases). This TCR was recovered from a male donor with glioblastoma. Sample: brain tumor tissue. CDR3 sequence: CASNSWPTRDTDTQYF. The CDR3 bases are TGTGCCAGCAACTCCTGGCCGACTAGAGACACAGATACGCAGTATTTT.